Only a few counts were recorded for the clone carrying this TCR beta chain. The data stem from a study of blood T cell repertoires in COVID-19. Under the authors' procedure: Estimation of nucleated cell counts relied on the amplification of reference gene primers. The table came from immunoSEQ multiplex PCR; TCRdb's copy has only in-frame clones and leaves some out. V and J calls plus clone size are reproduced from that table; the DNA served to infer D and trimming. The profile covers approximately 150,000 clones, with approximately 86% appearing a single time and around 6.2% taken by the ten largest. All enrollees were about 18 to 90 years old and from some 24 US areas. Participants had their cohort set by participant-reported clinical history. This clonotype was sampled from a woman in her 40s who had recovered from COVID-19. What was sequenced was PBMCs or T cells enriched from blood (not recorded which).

DNA of the CDR3: TGTGCCAGCTTCATGTCCCAGACCTACAATGAGCAGTTCTTC. Protein sequence: CASFMSQTYNEQFF. The chain uses TRBV2 and TRBJ2-1; D uncertain. The CDR3 consists of 14 residues. In germline, CDR1 is SNHLY, CDR2 FYNNEI. Trimming pared 8 bases from V and 2 bases from J, leaving 13 bases between.